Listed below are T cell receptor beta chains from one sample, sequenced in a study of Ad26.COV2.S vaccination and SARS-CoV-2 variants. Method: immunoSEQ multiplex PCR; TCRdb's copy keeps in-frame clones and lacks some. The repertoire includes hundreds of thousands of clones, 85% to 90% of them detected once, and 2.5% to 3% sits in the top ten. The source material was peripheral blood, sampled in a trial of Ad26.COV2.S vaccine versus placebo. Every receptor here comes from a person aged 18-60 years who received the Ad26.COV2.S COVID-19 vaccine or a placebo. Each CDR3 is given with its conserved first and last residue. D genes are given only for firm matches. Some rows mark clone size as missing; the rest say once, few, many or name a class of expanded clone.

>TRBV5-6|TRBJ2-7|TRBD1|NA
CASGQEAYTYEQYF
TGTGCCAGCGGACAGGAAGCATACACCTACGAGCAGTACTTC
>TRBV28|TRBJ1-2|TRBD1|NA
CASSLRGTDTNYGYTF
TGTGCCAGCAGTTTGAGAGGGACAGATACTAACTATGGCTACACCTTC
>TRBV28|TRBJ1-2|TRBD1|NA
CASNSQGRANYGYTF
TGTGCCAGCAATTCACAGGGGCGAGCTAACTATGGCTACACCTTC
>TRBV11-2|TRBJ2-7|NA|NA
CASSLGGAREQYF
TGTGCCAGCAGCTTAGGGGGGGCGCGGGAGCAGTACTTC
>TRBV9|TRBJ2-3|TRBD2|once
CASSVVWVAGGPVTTYTQYF
TGTGCCAGCAGCGTAGTGTGGGTAGCGGGAGGGCCCGTTACCACATATACGCAGTATTTT
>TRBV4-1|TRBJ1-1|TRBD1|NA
CASSQRDRVGTEAFF
TGCGCCAGCAGCCAACGCGACAGGGTGGGCACTGAAGCTTTCTTT
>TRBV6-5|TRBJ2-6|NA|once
CASNFFRGANVLTF
TGTGCCAGCAATTTTTTTCGGGGAGCCAACGTCCTGACTTTC
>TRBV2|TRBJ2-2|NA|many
CAKSRNTGELFF
TGTGCCAAATCCAGGAACACCGGGGAGCTGTTTTTT
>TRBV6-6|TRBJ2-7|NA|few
CASSGRPYYEQYF
TGTGCCAGCAGTGGCCGGCCATACTACGAGCAGTACTTC
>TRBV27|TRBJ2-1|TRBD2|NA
CASSVLAGGPNEQFF
TGTGCCAGCAGTGTACTAGCGGGAGGGCCTAATGAGCAGTTCTTC
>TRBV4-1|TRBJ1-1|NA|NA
CASSQVVWFMNTEAFF
TGCGCCAGCAGCCAAGTCGTTTGGTTTATGAACACTGAAGCTTTCTTT
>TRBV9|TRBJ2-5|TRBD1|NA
CASSVGHTSGQQETQYF
TGTGCCAGCAGCGTAGGCCACACCTCGGGACAGCAAGAGACCCAGTACTTC
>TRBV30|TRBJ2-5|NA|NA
CAWSVGTSKTQYF
TGTGCCTGGTCCGTCGGGACTTCGAAGACCCAGTACTTC
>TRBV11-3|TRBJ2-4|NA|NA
CASSLDATPIAKNIQYF
TGTGCCAGCAGCTTAGATGCCACACCGATAGCCAAAAACATTCAGTACTTC
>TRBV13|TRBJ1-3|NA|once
CASRVRWDRSGNTIYF
TGTGCCAGCAGGGTGAGGTGGGATCGCTCTGGAAACACCATATATTTT
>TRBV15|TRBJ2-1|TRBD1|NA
CATSRGDSSLYNEQFF
TGTGCCACCAGCAGAGGGGACAGTTCCCTTTACAATGAGCAGTTCTTC
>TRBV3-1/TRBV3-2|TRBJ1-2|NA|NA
CASSAFRASGGYTF
TGTGCCAGCAGCGCCTTCAGGGCATCAGGGGGCTACACCTTC
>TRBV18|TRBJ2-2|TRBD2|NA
CASSPDTGTSGSLDTGELFF
TGTGCCAGCTCACCAGATACCGGGACTAGCGGGAGTTTAGACACCGGGGAGCTGTTTTTT
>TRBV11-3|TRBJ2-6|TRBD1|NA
CASSLGQGNSGANVLTF
TGTGCCAGCAGCCTGGGACAGGGTAATTCTGGGGCCAACGTCCTGACTTTC
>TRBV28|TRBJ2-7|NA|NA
CASSSFDRSYEQYF
TGTGCCAGCAGTTCTTTTGACAGGAGCTACGAGCAGTACTTC
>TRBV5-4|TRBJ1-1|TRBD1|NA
CASALEGTGEGTEAFF
TGTGCCAGCGCCTTAGAGGGGACAGGGGAAGGCACTGAAGCTTTCTTT
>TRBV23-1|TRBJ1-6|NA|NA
CASIMNNSPLHF
TGCGCCAGCATAATGAATAATTCACCCCTCCACTTT
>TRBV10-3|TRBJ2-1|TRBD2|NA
CAISEKGLGEQFF
TGTGCCATCAGTGAGAAAGGACTAGGGGAGCAGTTCTTC
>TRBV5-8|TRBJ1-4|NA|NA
CASSIGLNNEKLFF
TGTGCCAGCAGCATCGGACTGAACAATGAAAAACTGTTTTTT
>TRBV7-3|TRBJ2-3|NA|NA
CASSLTGRTDTQYF
TGTGCCAGCAGCTTAACGGGCAGGACAGATACGCAGTATTTT
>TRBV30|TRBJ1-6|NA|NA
CARNRGQTLNSPLHF
TGTGCCCGAAACCGAGGACAGACTCTTAATTCACCCCTCCACTTT
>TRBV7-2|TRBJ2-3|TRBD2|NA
CASSPHGGGLDTQYF
TGTGCCAGCAGCCCCCACGGCGGGGGTTTAGATACGCAGTATTTT
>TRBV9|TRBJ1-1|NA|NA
CASSVESGDYYTEAFF
TGTGCCAGCAGCGTAGAGTCCGGAGACTACTACACTGAAGCTTTCTTT
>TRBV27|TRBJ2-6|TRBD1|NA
CASSPRDRGSGANVLTF
TGTGCCAGCAGTCCACGGGACAGGGGCTCTGGGGCCAACGTCCTGACTTTC
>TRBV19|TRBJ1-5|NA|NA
CASSPDTGWNQPQHF
TGTGCCAGTAGTCCTGATACAGGGTGGAATCAGCCCCAGCATTTT
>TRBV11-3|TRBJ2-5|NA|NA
CASSLQQAGETQYF
TGTGCCAGCAGCCTTCAGCAGGCGGGAGAGACCCAGTACTTC
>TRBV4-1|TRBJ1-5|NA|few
CASSYHRGDQPQHF
TGCGCCAGCAGCTATCACCGGGGAGATCAGCCCCAGCATTTT
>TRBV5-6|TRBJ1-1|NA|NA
CASSLAPEQGIPEAFF
TGTGCCAGCAGCTTGGCCCCTGAACAGGGTATCCCTGAAGCTTTCTTT
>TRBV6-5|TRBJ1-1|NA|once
CASSLSPANTEAFF
TGTGCCAGCAGTCTGTCCCCGGCCAACACTGAAGCTTTCTTT
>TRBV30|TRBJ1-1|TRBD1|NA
CAWSLQGAHTEAFF
TGTGCCTGGAGTTTACAGGGGGCGCACACTGAAGCTTTCTTT
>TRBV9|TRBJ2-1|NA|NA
CASSPLLHNEQFF
TGTGCCAGCAGCCCTTTGCTTCACAATGAGCAGTTCTTC
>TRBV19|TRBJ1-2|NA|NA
CASSIGAAGVGYTF
TGTGCCAGTAGTATAGGGGCCGCAGGGGTCGGCTACACCTTC
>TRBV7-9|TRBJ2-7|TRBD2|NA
CASSLLREGRYEQYF
TGTGCCAGCAGCTTACTGAGGGAGGGCAGGTACGAGCAGTACTTC
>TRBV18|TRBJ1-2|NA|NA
CASSPRRAGYGYTF
TGTGCCAGCTCACCACGCCGGGCCGGCTATGGCTACACCTTC
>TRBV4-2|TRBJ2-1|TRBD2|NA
CASSQDYGRPYNEQFF
TGTGCCAGCAGCCAAGATTACGGGAGGCCCTACAATGAGCAGTTCTTC
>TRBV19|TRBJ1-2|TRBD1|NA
CASSLTGGYGYTF
TGTGCCAGTAGTTTAACAGGGGGCTATGGCTACACCTTC
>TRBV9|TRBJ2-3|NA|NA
CASSVSLPTDTQYF
TGTGCCAGCAGCGTAAGCTTGCCCACAGATACGCAGTATTTT
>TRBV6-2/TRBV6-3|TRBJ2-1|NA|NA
CASSLPLVGEQFF
TGTGCCAGCAGCTTGCCACTCGTCGGCGAGCAGTTCTTC
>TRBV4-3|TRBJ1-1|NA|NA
CASSQDRSRKASVF
TGCGCCAGCAGCCAAGATAGGAGCAGAAAGGCCTCGGTCTTT
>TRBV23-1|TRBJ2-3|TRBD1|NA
CASFRGQGTDTQYF
TGCGCCAGCTTTCGGGGACAGGGCACAGATACGCAGTATTTT
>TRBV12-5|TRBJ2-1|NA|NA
CASGFFPRDNEQFF
TGTGCTAGTGGTTTCTTCCCCAGGGACAATGAGCAGTTCTTC
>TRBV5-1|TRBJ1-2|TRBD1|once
CASSFGTGMASYGYTF
TGCGCCAGCAGCTTTGGGACAGGTATGGCTTCGTATGGCTACACCTTC
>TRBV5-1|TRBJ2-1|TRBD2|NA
CASSLGLAGNDEQFF
TGCGCCAGCAGCTTGGGATTAGCGGGGAATGATGAGCAGTTCTTC
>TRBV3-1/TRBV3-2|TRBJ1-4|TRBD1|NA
CASSPRPGQLEKLFF
TGTGCCAGCAGCCCCCGTCCGGGACAGCTAGAAAAACTGTTTTTT
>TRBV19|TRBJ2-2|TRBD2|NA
CASSMRLADRTGELFF
TGTGCCAGTAGTATGCGACTAGCGGACCGCACCGGGGAGCTGTTTTTT
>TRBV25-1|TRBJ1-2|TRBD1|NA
CASSEWDSYYGYTF
TGTGCCAGCAGTGAATGGGACAGCTACTATGGCTACACCTTC
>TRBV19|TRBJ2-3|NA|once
CASSGPPTDTQYF
TGTGCCAGTAGCGGGCCCCCCACAGATACGCAGTATTTT
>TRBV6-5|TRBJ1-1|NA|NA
CASISGPMNTEAFF
TGTGCCAGTATCTCAGGCCCAATGAACACTGAAGCTTTCTTT
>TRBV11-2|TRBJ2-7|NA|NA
CASRLVGEQYF
TGTGCCAGCAGGCTCGTTGGCGAGCAGTACTTC
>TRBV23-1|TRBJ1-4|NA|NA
CASSHAPGPIREKLFF
TGCGCCAGCAGTCACGCCCCGGGACCCATTCGTGAAAAACTGTTTTTT
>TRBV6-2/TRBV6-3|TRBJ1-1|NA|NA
CASSYLGSEAFF
TGTGCCAGCAGTTACTTAGGAAGTGAAGCTTTCTTT
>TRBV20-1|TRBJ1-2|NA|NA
CSASFGGFGYTF
TGCAGTGCTAGTTTCGGGGGTTTTGGCTACACCTTC